This entry lists 32 T cell receptor beta chains sequenced from one sample in a study of shared clonotypes between healthy human individuals. Profiled with immunoSEQ multiplex PCR; TCRdb holds only in-frame clones, not every one. This sample has 950,000 to 1,300,000 clones, with around four fifths found just once. Sequenced sample: memory CD4+ T cells sorted from blood. Indicated subset: CD45RA-negative fraction. These receptors were taken from a man between 18 and 35 years old in good health.

The V gene is TRBV29-1, the J gene TRBJ1-1, with TRBD1 matching 8 bases. CDR1 and CDR2 from the germline V gene are SQVTM and ANQGSEA. The V and J ends lost 7 bases and 1 base, in that order; junction bases with no gene match: 2. The CDR3 sequence is 12 residues long. In DNA form, the CDR3 reads TGCAGCGGGCAGGGGGCGAACACTGAAGCTTTCTTT. It codes for CSGQGANTEAFF. Drawing the rest from reference TRBV29-1 and TRBJ1-1, the complete variable domain is SAVISQKPSRDICQRGTSLTIQCQVDSQVTMMFWYRQQPGQSLTLIATANQGSEATYESGFVIDKFPISRPNLTFSTLTVSNMSPEDSSIYLCSGQGANTEAFFGQGTRLTVV.

This clone came up once. This chain uses TRBV7-9 with TRBJ2-3, with 14 bases matching TRBD2. The V gene end was trimmed by 5 bases and the J gene end by 1 base; junction bases not matched to a gene: 5. CDR1 is SEHNR and CDR2 is FQNEAQ in the germline V gene (reference sequence). The CDR3 has 17 amino acids. The CDR3 here is CASSPGLAGVGTDTQYF. In DNA form, the CDR3 reads TGTGCCAGCAGCCCGGGACTAGCGGGAGTAGGCACAGATACGCAGTATTTT.

V is TRBV28 and J is TRBJ2-3, with a weak D call TRBD1 (5 bases). The length of the CDR3 is 13 residues. Trimming cost V 6 bases and J 3 bases, with 10 bases left between them. In germline, CDR1 is MDHEN, CDR2 SYDVKM. The CDR3, as DNA: TGTGCCAGCAGCCGACAGCAAACAGATACGCAGTATTTT. It specifies CASSRQQTDTQYF. Based on the CDR3 plus reference TRBV28 and TRBJ2-3, the full variable domain is DVKVTQSSRYLVKRTGEKVFLECVQDMDHENMFWYRQDPGLGLRLIYFSYDVKMKEKGDIPEGYSVSREKKERFSLILESASTNQTSMYLCASSRQQTDTQYFGPGTRLTVL.

This chain connects TRBV4-2 to TRBJ2-5, with D unclear. Deletions cut 0 bases from V and 1 base from J, with 9 bases between. This CDR3 is built from 15 residues. CDR1 and CDR2 from the germline V gene are LGHNA and YNFKEQ. For the CDR3, the DNA is TGTGCCAGCAGCCAAGACCCCCTGTCCCAAGAGACCCAGTACTTC. Translating it yields CASSQDPLSQETQYF.

The chain joins TRBV5-1 to TRBJ2-5, with D perhaps matching TRBD1 or TRBD2 (6 bases each). V lost 7 bases, J lost 2 bases, and 15 bases lay in between. CDR1 SGHRS and CDR2 YFSETQ come from the germline V gene. The CDR3 consists of 14 residues. CDR3 DNA sequence: TGCGCCAGCGGCGAAGGGGGGCCTCAAGAGACCCAGTACTTC. Translating it yields CASGEGGPQETQYF.

The V and J genes are TRBV5-4 and TRBJ2-1; D assignment may be TRBD1 or TRBD2 (5 bases each). The CDR3 is 15 amino acids. Trimming shortened V by 0 bases and J by 11 bases, and 18 bases separated the two germline ends. From germline, CDR1 is SGHNT and CDR2 YYREEE (reference sequence). As DNA, the CDR3 is TGTGCCAGCAGCTTGGGAGGGGACGCGGTAGTGAAGCAGTTCTTC. Translated, it gives CASSLGGDAVVKQFF.

The V and J genes are TRBV6-6 and TRBJ2-7; perhaps TRBD1 as D (5 bases). This CDR3 comprises 16 residues. Trimming stripped 6 bases from V and 2 bases from J, with 20 bases between. Germline assignment: CDR1 MNHNY and CDR2 SVGAGI (reference sequence). CDR3 DNA: TGTGCCAGCAGCTACCCAGCAGGGCAGATGACCTACGAGCAGTACTTC. It specifies CASSYPAGQMTYEQYF.

The sample holds a few counts of this clone. This chain joins TRBV11-2 and TRBJ1-4; weak D call: TRBD1 (5 bases). This CDR3 has 15 amino acids. Germline V lookup: CDR1 SGHAT, CDR2 FQNNGV. V was shortened by 5 bases and J by 0 bases, with 10 bases between the two germline ends. The CDR3: CASSAGAATNEKLFF. The CDR3 DNA follows: TGTGCCAGCAGCGCCGGGGCGGCAACTAATGAAAAACTGTTTTTT.

This clone turned up a few times. The chain couples TRBV10-2 to TRBJ2-2; 8 bases fit TRBD2. From germline, CDR1 is WSHSY and CDR2 SAAADI. V dropped 10 bases and J dropped 4; count of bases not matched to a gene: 8. This CDR3 has 14 amino acids. The CDR3 here is CATTLAGGTGELFF. DNA for the CDR3: TGCGCCACCACTTTGGCGGGGGGCACCGGGGAGCTGTTTTTT.

The chain carries TRBV9 and TRBJ2-3; TRBD1 is a possible D gene (5 bases). The germline V gene encodes CDR1 SGDLS and CDR2 YYNGEE. The CDR3 has 14 residues. The V end was cut by 3 bases, the J end by 2 bases, with 10 bases between. In nucleotides, the CDR3 is TGTGCCAGCAGCGATTTGGACAACACAGATACGCAGTATTTT. Translated, it gives CASSDLDNTDTQYF.

The chain uses TRBV5-4 and TRBJ2-5, with 12 bases fitting TRBD2. Germline lookup yields CDR1 SGHNT and CDR2 YYREEE (reference sequence). The junction had 4 bases not matched to a gene; V was cut back by 1 base and J by 6 bases. CDR3 length: 15 residues. The CDR3 nucleotides are TGTGCCAGCAGCTTGTCTAGCGGGGGGGGACAGACCCAGTACTTC. It is translated as CASSLSSGGGQTQYF.

This chain joins TRBV30 and TRBJ1-3; possible D gene TRBD1, 5 bases. The germline V and J ends were trimmed by 5 bases and 0 bases, with 11 bases remaining between them. The CDR3 loop spans 14 amino acids. Germline lookup yields CDR1 GTSNPN and CDR2 SVGIG (reference sequence). The CDR3 DNA is TGTGCCTGGGAACAGGAGCCCTCTGGAAACACCATATATTTT. Translating it yields CAWEQEPSGNTIYF.

The chain uses TRBV10-3 and TRBJ2-5, with D perhaps TRBD1 (5 bases). The V and J ends lost 0 bases and 4 bases respectively, with 18 bases between them. Germline CDR1 is ENHRY and CDR2 is SYGVKD. The CDR3 sequence is 17 residues long. The CDR3 spells CAISESRSRAVGETQYF. In nucleotides, the CDR3 is TGTGCCATCAGTGAGTCGAGGTCCAGGGCTGTCGGAGAGACCCAGTACTTC.

This clone was observed many times. The J gene is TRBJ2-7, the V gene TRBV28, with D perhaps TRBD1 (5 bases). The CDR3 runs 13 residues. Deletions cut 5 bases from V and 4 bases from J, with 12 bases between. Per the germline V gene, CDR1 is MDHEN and CDR2 is SYDVKM. CDR3 nucleotides: TGTGCCAGCAGTATCCCTCAGGGATACGAGCAGTACTTC. Translating gives CASSIPQGYEQYF. Full variable domain (missing parts from reference TRBV28 and TRBJ2-7): DVKVTQSSRYLVKRTGEKVFLECVQDMDHENMFWYRQDPGLGLRLIYFSYDVKMKEKGDIPEGYSVSREKKERFSLILESASTNQTSMYLCASSIPQGYEQYFGPGTRLTVT.

V is TRBV19 and J is TRBJ1-4, with D tentatively TRBD1 (5 bases). The CDR3 loop spans 13 amino acids. Germline lookup yields CDR1 LNHDA and CDR2 SQIVND (reference sequence). The germline V and J ends were trimmed by 7 bases and 8 bases, with 14 bases remaining between them. This CDR3 is CASNGRENEKLFF. In DNA form, the CDR3 reads TGTGCCAGTAATGGCAGGGAGAACGAAAAACTGTTTTTT.

The chain is built from TRBV10-3 and TRBJ2-7; 8 positions agree with TRBD2. CDR1 ENHRY and CDR2 SYGVKD come from the germline V gene. The CDR3 extends over 11 amino acids. The V and J ends lost 8 bases and 5 bases, in that order; junction bases with no gene match: 2. The CDR3 sequence: CAIGTRDEQYF. CDR3 DNA: TGTGCCATCGGGACTAGAGACGAGCAGTACTTC.

The rearrangement links TRBV19 to TRBJ2-7, with 8 bases lining up with TRBD1. CDR1 is LNHDA and CDR2 is SQIVND in the germline V gene (reference sequence). The CDR3 is 14 residues long. V lost 6 bases and J lost 5; bases outside the gene matches: 9. Written as DNA, the CDR3 is TGTGCCAGTAGCGACAGGGGTGGTCTCGACGAGCAGTACTTC. It translates to CASSDRGGLDEQYF.

The V and J genes are TRBV27 and TRBJ2-2; weak D call: TRBD2 (5 bases). The germline V gene has CDR1 MNHEY and CDR2 SMNVEV (reference sequence). The V gene lost 10 bases and the J gene lost 0 bases, with 18 bases spanning the gap. The CDR3 loop spans 16 amino acids. The CDR3 DNA reads TGTGCCACCAACCCGAGGGAAAGCCCGAACACCGGGGAGCTGTTTTTT. Its translation: CATNPRESPNTGELFF.

Regarding this clone: The sample contains more than one DNA sequence encoding this CDR3. The chain employs TRBV4-3 and TRBJ2-5; 8 positions agree with TRBD1. This CDR3 contains 13 residues. V dropped 3 bases and J dropped 4; count of bases not matched to a gene: 1. Germline CDR1 reads LGHNA; CDR2 reads YSLEER. The CDR3 nucleotides read TGCGCCAGCAGCCAGGACAGGGCAGAGACCCAGTACTTC. Translating gives CASSQDRAETQYF.

The chain uses TRBV30 and TRBJ2-1, with 11 bases identical to TRBD2. CDR1 and CDR2 (germline): GTSNPN, SVGIG (reference sequence). This CDR3 region has 16 residues. V dropped 0 bases and J dropped 4; count of bases not matched to a gene: 5. The DNA for the CDR3 is TGTGCCTGGAGTGTTTGTGGACTAGCGGGTTACAATGAGCAGTTCTTC. Its protein is CAWSVCGLAGYNEQFF.

This clone was counted a few times. This chain uses TRBV7-9 with TRBJ2-1; 10 bases align to TRBD1. The germline CDR1 and CDR2 sequences are SEHNR and FQNEAQ (reference sequence). CDR3 length: 15 amino acids. Germline trimming cut 6 bases from V and 6 bases from J; bases unmatched to any gene: 8. DNA of the CDR3: TGTGCCAGCAGTTTCGCGGGACAGGGGACCAATGAGCAGTTCTTC. Translation: CASSFAGQGTNEQFF.

This clone came up a few times. This chain connects TRBV13 to TRBJ2-7; D is perhaps TRBD2 (6 bases). CDR3 length: 17 residues. Germline lookup yields CDR1 PRHDT and CDR2 FYEKMQ (reference sequence). Deletions cut 4 bases from V and 2 bases from J, with 21 bases between. The CDR3 loop reads CASSSGGWGSTAYEQYF. DNA for the CDR3: TGTGCCAGCAGCTCCGGGGGTTGGGGGAGCACCGCCTACGAGCAGTACTTC.

The V and J genes are TRBV6-1 and TRBJ1-6; perhaps TRBD1 as D (6 bases). From germline, CDR1 is MNHNS and CDR2 SASEGT. Between the trimmed V and J ends, which lost 4 bases and 0 bases, there was a span of 13 bases. The CDR3 contains 17 residues. CDR3 loop: CASSVQGPSSYNSPLHF. For the CDR3, the DNA is TGTGCCAGCAGTGTCCAGGGGCCAAGCTCCTATAATTCACCCCTCCACTTT.

The rearrangement uses TRBV15 and TRBJ1-3; D perhaps matches TRBD1 (6 bases). Per the germline V gene, CDR1 is LNHNV and CDR2 is YYDKDF (reference sequence). The CDR3 runs 16 residues. The V gene lost 0 bases and the J gene lost 4 bases, with 13 bases spanning the gap. Written as DNA, the CDR3 is TGTGCCACCAGCAGAGATGGAGGGACAAAGGGAAACACCATATATTTT. It specifies CATSRDGGTKGNTIYF.

The chain has TRBV6-1 and TRBJ1-3; perhaps TRBD1 as D (6 bases). The CDR3 totals 17 residues. From germline, CDR1 is MNHNS and CDR2 SASEGT. The V end lost 1 base, the J end lost 0 bases, and 13 bases lay between the germline ends. The CDR3 sequence: CASSEDGRGNSGNTIYF. The CDR3 bases are TGTGCCAGCAGTGAAGACGGCAGGGGAAACTCTGGAAACACCATATATTTT.

This clone has just a few counts. The chain couples TRBV19 to TRBJ2-1; 10 bases are a match to TRBD2. The germline V gene encodes CDR1 LNHDA and CDR2 SQIVND (reference sequence). The CDR3 has 11 amino acids. The CDR3 is CTSGDYNEQFF. The CDR3 DNA is TGTACTAGCGGGGACTACAATGAGCAGTTCTTC.

The chain combines TRBV7-9 with TRBJ1-6; TRBD1 agrees at 7 bases. The CDR3 has 15 amino acids. J was trimmed by 6 bases and V by 2 bases; bases with no gene match: 4. Per germline, CDR1 SEHNR and CDR2 FQNEAQ (reference sequence). CDR3 DNA sequence: TGTGCCAGCAGCTTACGGGCAGGGGGTAATTCACCCCTCCACTTT. As protein: CASSLRAGGNSPLHF.

The V gene is TRBV2, the J gene TRBJ1-3; 9 bases fit TRBD1. The CDR3 is 15 residues long. CDR1 and CDR2 from the germline V gene are SNHLY and FYNNEI. Germline trimming cut 6 bases from V and 4 bases from J; bases unmatched to any gene: 7. CDR3 bases: TGTGCCAGCAGGTCACAGGGGGCGGACGGAAACACCATATATTTT. Its protein is CASRSQGADGNTIYF.

Details on this clone: The germline gene is not matched at one end of the junction; a read error may be the cause. The rearrangement uses TRBV30 and TRBJ2-1; D is unresolved. Germline V gene data show CDR1 as GTSNPN and CDR2 as SVGIG (reference sequence). This CDR3 has 8 amino acids. The CDR3 DNA reads as TGTGCCTGGAGTGTACGGATCTTC. Translation gives CAWSVRIF.

The chain is built from TRBV4-1 and TRBJ2-7, with unresolved D. Trimming left V 4 bases short and J 1 base short, with 11 bases between. Germline-derived CDR1 and CDR2 are MGHRA and YSYEKL. The CDR3 sequence is 14 residues long. CDR3 in amino acids: CASSRSEKSYEQYF. The CDR3 DNA reads as TGCGCCAGCAGCCGATCCGAAAAATCCTACGAGCAGTACTTC.

This rearrangement joins TRBV2 to TRBJ2-5, with a weak D call TRBD1 (6 bases). Germline V gene data show CDR1 as SNHLY and CDR2 as FYNNEI. This CDR3 has 16 residues. Trimming shortened V by 6 bases and J by 5 bases, and 22 bases separated the two germline ends. CDR3 protein: CASRENRVTRLETQYF. The CDR3 DNA reads as TGTGCCAGCAGGGAGAACAGGGTAACTAGGCTCGAGACCCAGTACTTC.

V usage is TRBV5-1 and J usage is TRBJ1-3; a possible D gene is TRBD1 (6 bases). Germline V lookup: CDR1 SGHRS, CDR2 YFSETQ. The CDR3 is 15 amino acids. Trimming shortened V by 4 bases and J by 0 bases, and 11 bases separated the two germline ends. This CDR3 is CASSDRTASGNTIYF. CDR3 sequence (DNA): TGCGCCAGCAGCGATCGGACAGCCTCTGGAAACACCATATATTTT.